Listed here are 21 T cell receptor beta chains from one sample, sequenced in a study of control samples from healthy donors and cancer patients. Using immunoSEQ multiplex PCR, the repertoire was profiled, and TCRdb retains in-frame clones only, with some absent. Of roughly 150,000 clones in the sample, almost 90% were seen once. Sequencing was carried out using blood. Receptors originate from a man younger than 35 in good health.

The rearrangement links TRBV11-2 to TRBJ2-7; 10 bases map to TRBD2. The length of the CDR3 is 14 residues. J was trimmed by 6 bases and V by 5 bases; bases with no gene match: 7. Germline V CDR1 and CDR2: SGHAT, FQNNGV. The DNA of the CDR3 is TGTGCCAGCAGCCCATCTAGCGGGGGTAGCGAGCAGTACTTC. Protein product: CASSPSSGGSEQYF.

The chain joins TRBV24-1 to TRBJ1-5; D is unresolved. Germline V CDR1 and CDR2: KGHDR, SFDVKD. The CDR3 is 15 amino acids. V lost 4 bases, J lost 6 bases, and 15 bases lay in between. In DNA form, the CDR3 reads TGTGCCACCAGTGACCCGAGGGAGGCAGGTCAGCCCCAGCATTTT. It translates to CATSDPREAGQPQHF.

This chain links TRBV28 with TRBJ2-7, with D unclear. Germline CDR1 MDHEN, CDR2 SYDVKM. The CDR3 spans 12 residues. Trimming left V 0 bases short and J 3 bases short, with 3 bases between. The CDR3 DNA reads as TGTGCCAGCAGTTTATGGCTCTACGAGCAGTACTTC. This sequence encodes CASSLWLYEQYF.

This clone has only one observation. V gene TRBV4-1 combines with J gene TRBJ2-4, with D possibly being TRBD1 or TRBD2 (6 bases each). V lost 0 bases, J lost 5 bases, and 11 bases lay in between. The CDR3 extends over 15 amino acids. Looked up from germline, CDR1 is MGHRA and CDR2 is YSYEKL. Written as DNA, the CDR3 is TGCGCCAGCAGCCAAGAGGCAGGGGAGGAAAACATTCAGTACTTC. This sequence encodes CASSQEAGEENIQYF.

The chain recombines TRBV28 with TRBJ1-5, with D maybe TRBD1 (6 bases). Germline V gene sequence: CDR1 MDHEN, CDR2 SYDVKM. This CDR3 contains 17 residues. V lost 4 bases to trimming and J lost 0 bases, with 16 bases between them. CDR3 nucleotides: TGTGCCAGCAGTTGGACAGAAACGTTTTATAGCAATCAGCCCCAGCATTTT. It is translated as CASSWTETFYSNQPQHF. The whole variable domain, filled in from reference TRBV28 and TRBJ1-5, reads DVKVTQSSRYLVKRTGEKVFLECVQDMDHENMFWYRQDPGLGLRLIYFSYDVKMKEKGDIPEGYSVSREKKERFSLILESASTNQTSMYLCASSWTETFYSNQPQHFGDGTRLSIL.

The chain has TRBV9 and TRBJ1-2; D might be TRBD1 (6 bases). This CDR3 has 14 amino acids. Between the trimmed V and J ends, which lost 1 base and 5 bases, there was a span of 12 bases. Looked up from germline, CDR1 is SGDLS and CDR2 is YYNGEE. As DNA, the CDR3 is TGTGCCAGCAGCGTATCTTGGGGGCCTTATGGCTACACCTTC. It codes for CASSVSWGPYGYTF.

The chain is built from TRBV6-1 and TRBJ2-1; D perhaps matches TRBD2 (5 bases). CDR3 length: 13 amino acids. Germline loops: CDR1 MNHNS, CDR2 SASEGT. The ends were cut back, 3 bases at V and 6 bases at J, with 9 bases in the middle. The CDR3 here is CASSDKRSNEQFF. In DNA, the CDR3 is TGTGCCAGCAGTGACAAGCGGAGCAATGAGCAGTTCTTC.

This rearrangement joins TRBV11-3 to TRBJ2-2, with D possibly TRBD1 on 6 matching bases. Trimming removed 5 bases at V and 7 bases at J, with 11 bases between. The CDR3 spans 13 residues. Germline lookup yields CDR1 SGHNT and CDR2 YENEEA. CDR3 residues: CASSQNRDGELFF. CDR3 bases: TGTGCCAGCAGCCAGAACAGGGACGGGGAGCTGTTTTTT. Full variable domain (outside the CDR3, taken from reference TRBV11-3 and TRBJ2-2): EAGVVQSPRYKIIEKKQPVAFWCNPISGHNTLYWYLQNLGQGPELLIRYENEEAVDDSQLPKDRFSAERLKGVDSTLKIQPAELGDSAVYLCASSQNRDGELFFGEGSRLTVL.

J is TRBJ1-1 and V is TRBV21-1; the table's D gene call, TRBD1, was not cross checked with the DNA. TRBV21-1 is labeled a pseudogene. The CDR3 length is 15 residues. The CDR3 bases are TGTGCCAGCCAAAAAAGGACAGCACAGAACACTGAAGCTTTCTTT. It codes for CASQKRTAQNTEAFF.

J is TRBJ1-1 and V is TRBV30; 7 bases fit TRBD1. J gave up 1 base and V 0 bases, and 11 bases lay outside the gene matches. Germline V gene sequence: CDR1 GTSNPN, CDR2 SVGIG (reference sequence). The CDR3 has 17 residues. CDR3 sequence (DNA): TGTGCCTGGAGTGTACCGACCTACAGGGGAACGAACACTGAAGCTTTCTTT. It encodes CAWSVPTYRGTNTEAFF.

The gene calls are TRBV7-8 and TRBJ2-7; 8 bases align to TRBD1. The CDR3 contains 15 residues. Germline trimming cut 1 base from V and 3 bases from J; bases unmatched to any gene: 5. Looked up from germline, CDR1 is SGHVS and CDR2 is FQNEAQ. This CDR3 reads CASSLGTGSDYEQYF. CDR3 bases: TGTGCCAGCAGCTTAGGGACAGGGAGCGACTACGAGCAGTACTTC.

The chain uses TRBV27 and TRBJ1-2; tentatively, D is TRBD1 (5 bases). There are 16 residues in the CDR3. V lost 1 base and J lost 5, with 17 bases in between. Germline loops: CDR1 MNHEY, CDR2 SMNVEV (reference sequence). The CDR3 DNA reads as TGTGCCAGCAGTTTATTGCCGCAGGGACGGGAGTATGGCTACACCTTC. The encoded protein is CASSLLPQGREYGYTF.

The V and J genes are TRBV7-9 and TRBJ2-5, with D uncertain. The V end lost 1 base, the J end lost 2 bases, and 2 bases lay between the germline ends. Germline CDR1 SEHNR, CDR2 FQNEAQ (reference sequence). CDR3 size: 12 residues. The CDR3 loop reads CASSLVQETQYF. In nucleotides, the CDR3 is TGTGCCAGCAGCTTAGTTCAAGAGACCCAGTACTTC.

This sequence joins TRBV10-3 and TRBJ1-1; possibly TRBD1 for D (6 bases). Trimming pared 8 bases from V and 2 bases from J, leaving 12 bases between. Per germline, CDR1 ENHRY and CDR2 SYGVKD. The CDR3 is made up of 13 amino acids. CDR3 in amino acids: CAIGTPANTEAFF. In DNA form, the CDR3 reads TGTGCCATCGGGACACCGGCTAACACTGAAGCTTTCTTT.

This clone turned up a few times. This rearrangement joins TRBV27 to TRBJ1-5, with TRBD1 as a possible D gene (6 bases). Germline CDR1 is MNHEY and CDR2 is SMNVEV (reference sequence). This CDR3 has 14 amino acids. The V gene lost 3 bases and the J gene lost 7 bases, with 13 bases spanning the gap. The CDR3 region has the DNA TGTGCCAGCAGTTTGATGGGGGGCCGCCAGCCCCAGCATTTT. It is translated as CASSLMGGRQPQHF.

The V gene is TRBV10-3, the J gene TRBJ1-1; TRBD1 is a possible D gene (6 bases). V lost 6 bases and J lost 8, with 13 bases in between. The CDR3 totals 12 residues. In germline, CDR1 is ENHRY, CDR2 SYGVKD. The CDR3 DNA reads TGTGCCATCAGGGGGGCGGGGGGCGAAGCTTTCTTT. It is translated as CAIRGAGGEAFF.

This chain connects TRBV4-2 to TRBJ1-1; 8 bases map to TRBD1. The CDR3 consists of 16 residues. CDR1 is LGHNA and CDR2 is YNFKEQ in the germline V gene. V shed 2 bases and J 2 bases; nucleotides not matched to a gene: 7. CDR3 sequence reads: CASSQHPGQGNTEAFF. Written as DNA, the CDR3 is TGTGCCAGCAGCCAACACCCCGGACAGGGTAACACTGAAGCTTTCTTT.

The gene calls are TRBV5-1 and TRBJ1-1; a possible D gene is TRBD1 (5 bases). Germline lookup yields CDR1 SGHRS and CDR2 YFSETQ. Trimming took off 0 bases at V and 4 bases at J, with 10 bases between the two ends. This CDR3 is 14 amino acids long. CDR3 in amino acids: CASSLVEGTTEAFF. The CDR3 DNA reads as TGCGCCAGCAGCTTGGTAGAGGGGACCACTGAAGCTTTCTTT. The whole variable domain, remainder taken from reference TRBV5-1 and TRBJ1-1, is KAGVTQTPRYLIKTRGQQVTLSCSPISGHRSVSWYQQTPGQGLQFLFEYFSETQRNKGNFPGRFSGRQFSNSRSEMNVSTLELGDSALYLCASSLVEGTTEAFFGQGTRLTVV.

This clone was seen only once. The chain uses TRBV3-1 (or the pseudogene TRBV3-2) and TRBJ2-7; D ambiguous. CDR1 LGHDT and CDR2 YNNKEL come from the germline V gene (reference sequence). V was clipped by 1 base and J by 0 bases, with 16 bases between them. The CDR3 covers 17 residues. The CDR3 DNA sequence: TGTGCCAGCAGCCAAGTTGCCTCCTATGGCAGCTCCTACGAGCAGTACTTC. This translates into CASSQVASYGSSYEQYF.

V gene TRBV2 combines with J gene TRBJ2-2; D remains unclear. The CDR3 consists of 15 residues. CDR1 and CDR2 (germline): SNHLY, FYNNEI. Trimming removed 8 bases at V and 4 bases at J, with 17 bases between. The CDR3: CASFYVGYGTGELFF. In DNA form, the CDR3 reads TGTGCCAGCTTTTATGTAGGGTATGGCACCGGGGAGCTGTTTTTT. The full variable domain, rest sourced from reference TRBV2 and TRBJ2-2, is EPEVTQTPSHQVTQMGQEVILRCVPISNHLYFYWYRQILGQKVEFLVSFYNNEISEKSEIFDDQFSVERPDGSNFTLKIRSTKLEDSAMYFCASFYVGYGTGELFFGEGSRLTVL.

The J gene is TRBJ2-7, the V gene TRBV6-7; the D is unclear. TRBV6-7 is an open reading frame whose function is uncertain. The V end lost 2 bases, the J end lost 6 bases, and 11 bases lay between the germline ends. The CDR3 runs to 13 residues. The CDR3 reads CASSYVAGREQYF. In nucleotides, the CDR3 is TGTGCCAGCAGTTACGTTGCAGGTCGCGAGCAGTACTTC.